Each of the 16 T cell receptor beta chains below was sequenced from the same sample in a study of identical twins. MiXCR, run by TCRdb on the 5' RACE reads, gives a single entry per CDR3 protein. The table has hundreds of thousands of distinct CDR3 sequences, 15% to 20% seen once. This sample was shared with a second study, whose subject was T cells expressing NK-cell markers.

The specimen was PBMCs. The receptors shown here come from a woman between 18 and 29 years old in good health.

This clonotype was observed a few times. The chain recombines TRBV7-9 with TRBJ1-2, with a tentative D call TRBD1 (5 bases). This CDR3 is built from 12 residues. Germline values: CDR1 SEHNR, CDR2 FQNEAQ (reference sequence). Trimming left V 5 bases short and J 5 bases short, with 9 bases between. CDR3 loop: CASSKGPYGYTF. The CDR3 nucleotides are TGTGCCAGCAGCAAGGGACCGTATGGCTACACCTTC.

This clonotype was observed a few times. The gene calls are TRBV19 and TRBJ1-1, with D possibly being TRBD1 (5 bases). Trimming left V 5 bases short and J 4 bases short, with 8 bases between. The CDR3 has 12 residues. The V gene's germline CDR1 is LNHDA and CDR2 SQIVND (reference sequence). The CDR3 DNA is TGTGCCAGTAGTTCCGGGGCCACTGAAGCTTTCTTT. This gives the protein CASSSGATEAFF.

The V gene is TRBV6-5, the J gene TRBJ2-6; possibly TRBD1 for D (5 bases). The germline V gene has CDR1 MNHEY and CDR2 SVGAGI. Trimming stripped 4 bases from V and 0 bases from J, with 10 bases between. The CDR3 spans 16 residues. DNA of the CDR3: TGTGCCAGCAGTTCCGGACAATTCTCTGGGGCCAACGTCCTGACTTTC. This translates into CASSSGQFSGANVLTF.

This clonotype came up a few times. The CDR3 is CSVRQRNTEAFF. The CDR3 DNA reads TGCAGCGTTAGACAGCGGAACACTGAAGCTTTCTTT. The chain employs TRBV29-1 and TRBJ1-1; D may be TRBD1 (5 bases). CDR3 length: 12 residues. Germline loops: CDR1 SQVTM, CDR2 ANQGSEA. V shed 5 bases and J shed 1 base, with 8 bases lying between them.

V and J are TRBV18 and TRBJ2-3, with a tentative D call TRBD2 (7 bases). Trimming left V 5 bases short and J 2 bases short, with 20 bases between. Germline loops: CDR1 KGHSH, CDR2 LQKENI. This CDR3 has 17 amino acids. DNA for the CDR3: TGTGCCAGCTCAAAACTCTACGGGGGGCCCATCACAGATACGCAGTATTTT. Translated: CASSKLYGGPITDTQYF.

The chain combines TRBV12-3 or TRBV12-4 with TRBJ1-1; possible D gene TRBD1, 5 bases. V was shortened by 11 bases and J by 4 bases, with 14 bases between the two germline ends. The CDR3 is 12 amino acids. The DNA for the CDR3 is TGTGCCGGTGCTTCGGGGGTCACTGAAGCTTTCTTT. Its translation is CAGASGVTEAFF.

The chain combines TRBV27 with TRBJ2-7; D is unclear. The CDR3 extends over 17 amino acids. Germline-derived CDR1 and CDR2 are MNHEY and SMNVEV (reference sequence). V shed 2 bases and J shed 6 bases, with 23 bases lying between them. CDR3 in DNA: TGTGCCAGCAGTTTAAATCCGACTCTCTCTACCCTTACCGAGCAGTACTTC. Residues: CASSLNPTLSTLTEQYF.

The genes are TRBV7-2 and TRBJ2-5; D is uncertain. V shed 0 bases and J shed 1 base, with 9 bases lying between them. The CDR3 extends over 15 amino acids. CDR1 SGHTA and CDR2 FQGNSA come from the germline V gene. CDR3 sequence: CASSLARLPQETQYF. CDR3 DNA: TGTGCCAGCAGCTTAGCGCGGCTACCCCAAGAGACCCAGTACTTC.

This clonotype has more than one count but fewer than ten. The chain couples TRBV6-5 to TRBJ1-3, with D tentatively TRBD1 (5 bases). CDR1 and CDR2 (germline): MNHEY, SVGAGI. V shed 2 bases and J shed 0 bases, with 5 bases lying between them. This CDR3 has 14 residues. The CDR3 DNA is TGTGCCAGCAGTTACGGGGCCTCTGGAAACACCATATATTTT. It codes for CASSYGASGNTIYF.

The chain recombines TRBV9 with TRBJ2-1; 8 bases are shared with TRBD2. Germline-derived CDR1 and CDR2 are SGDLS and YYNGEE. This CDR3 has 16 amino acids. After removal of 3 bases from V and 4 bases from J, the junction contained 9 bases not matched to a gene. CDR3 protein: CASSAASGWTYNEQFF. The CDR3 nucleotides are TGTGCCAGCAGCGCCGCTAGCGGGTGGACTTACAATGAGCAGTTCTTC.

The gene calls are TRBV10-3 and TRBJ2-3; 7 bases agree with TRBD1. Germline V CDR1 and CDR2: ENHRY, SYGVKD. There are 15 residues in the CDR3. The ends lost 5 bases at V and 1 base at J; junction bases unmatched: 6. For the CDR3, the DNA is TGTGCCATCAGTAACGGACAGGCCGGCACAGATACGCAGTATTTT. This codes for CAISNGQAGTDTQYF.

A few counts support this clonotype. The chain has TRBV12-3 or TRBV12-4 and TRBJ1-4; D remains ambiguous. Trimming removed 7 bases from V and 10 bases from J, with 16 bases in between. The CDR3 totals 13 residues. The CDR3: CASTPDPFVKLFF. CDR3 DNA sequence: TGTGCCAGCACGCCGGACCCTTTTGTAAAACTGTTTTTT.

This clonotype was found a few times. The J gene is TRBJ2-1, the V gene TRBV11-2; D not resolved. Per germline, CDR1 SGHAT and CDR2 FQNNGV. V was clipped by 5 bases and J by 10 bases, with 12 bases between them. This CDR3 spans 12 amino acids. DNA for the CDR3: TGTGCCAGCAGCACAGCCCTATTGGAGCAGTTCTTC. Protein sequence: CASSTALLEQFF.

In its sample, this clonotype was seen a few times. The V gene is TRBV7-6, the J gene TRBJ2-1; 10 bases align to TRBD2. Germline-derived CDR1 and CDR2 are SGHVS and FNYEAQ. This CDR3 has 17 amino acids. V lost 0 bases and J lost 0; bases outside the gene matches: 2. CDR3 loop: CASSLAASGSSYNEQFF. CDR3 bases: TGTGCCAGCAGCTTAGCCGCTAGCGGGAGCTCCTACAATGAGCAGTTCTTC.

The rearrangement joins TRBV18 to TRBJ1-1; no definite D call. The germline V gene encodes CDR1 KGHSH and CDR2 LQKENI. The CDR3 covers 13 residues. The ends were cut back, 1 base at V and 3 bases at J, with 6 bases in the middle. The CDR3 region has the DNA TGTGCCAGCTCACCACACCAGGACACTGAAGCTTTCTTT. Translating it yields CASSPHQDTEAFF.

This clonotype was seen a handful of times. The chain is built from TRBV5-1 and TRBJ1-2; 8 bases match TRBD1. This CDR3 comprises 15 residues. Per the germline V gene, CDR1 is SGHRS and CDR2 is YFSETQ. The J segment lost 4 bases and the V segment lost 3 bases, leaving 8 bases of the junction unmatched. For the CDR3, the DNA is TGCGCCAGCAGCTCTGCGGGACAGGCCGGCTATGGCTACACCTTC. Translating it yields CASSSAGQAGYGYTF.